A selection of T cell receptor beta chains follows, all from one sample in a study of T cell responses to AZD1222 COVID-19 vaccine. Sequenced by immunoSEQ multiplex PCR; TCRdb stores in-frame clones only, minus some. The data show more than 100,000 clones, with 85% to 90% seen just once and under 3.5% held by the top ten. This specimen consisted of peripheral blood, obtained on day 0 of AZD1222 vaccination. The receptor set was obtained from an adult in good health. Each CDR3 is given with its conserved first and last residue. The order of the fields is V gene, clone size, J gene, D gene, CDR3 DNA, CDR3 protein. The D gene is left open where the match is weak. Size values are once, few and many counts, or a class for expanded clones, and some rows have none.

TRBV6-1	once	TRBJ2-3	NA	TGTGCCAGCAGTGAAATTGTGGGGCCAGTCATCACAGATACGCAGTATTTT	CASSEIVGPVITDTQYF
TRBV20-1	NA	TRBJ1-2	TRBD1	TGCAGTGCTAGTAGTACAGGGGATGTCTATGGCTACACCTTC	CSASSTGDVYGYTF
TRBV15	NA	TRBJ1-2	TRBD1	TGTGCCACCAGCGGACGACTCGGGACAGGCACCAGTGGCTACACCTTC	CATSGRLGTGTSGYTF
TRBV25-1	NA	TRBJ1-1	TRBD1	TGTGCCAGCAGTGGCGGGACAGGGTATTTCGCTGAAGCTTTCTTT	CASSGGTGYFAEAFF
TRBV7-2	once	TRBJ1-5	TRBD1	TGTGCCAGCAGCTCGGGACAGGGAGGAGTACAGCCCCAGCATTTT	CASSSGQGGVQPQHF
TRBV6-2/TRBV6-3	NA	TRBJ2-3	TRBD1	TGTGCCAGCAGTACCCGGACAGGGCCAGGGACAGATACGCAGTATTTT	CASSTRTGPGTDTQYF
TRBV11-3	NA	TRBJ2-1	TRBD2	TGTGCCAGCAGCCCCCCTGGGCTAGCGGGCCACAATGAGCAGTTCTTC	CASSPPGLAGHNEQFF
TRBV30	NA	TRBJ2-7	TRBD1	TGTGCCTGGGTCCCGGGACAGGACTTAAAGCAGTACTTC	CAWVPGQDLKQYF
TRBV7-6	NA	TRBJ1-1	NA	TGTGCCAGCAGCTTAGGTCAGGGCGTGAACACTGAAGCTTTCTTT	CASSLGQGVNTEAFF
TRBV28	NA	TRBJ1-3	NA	TGTGCCAGCAGTCCCCCCACTTGGGGGAAGGGGTCTGGAAACACCATATATTTT	CASSPPTWGKGSGNTIYF
TRBV30	NA	TRBJ2-1	TRBD1	TGTGCCTGGAGACCCGGGGTGTACCCCGGGACAGGGCCTTACAATGAGCAGTTCTTC	CAWRPGVYPGTGPYNEQFF
TRBV2	NA	TRBJ2-3	TRBD1	TGTGCCAGCAGGCCGACAGGGTCTAGCACAGATACGCAGTATTTT	CASRPTGSSTDTQYF
TRBV27	NA	TRBJ2-7	NA	TGTGCCAGCAGTTTATGGATCACAACCAAGCAGTACTTC	CASSLWITTKQYF
TRBV19	once	TRBJ1-6	TRBD1	TGTGCCAGTAGTACGACAGGGTCCGGTTCACCCCTCCACTTT	CASSTTGSGSPLHF
TRBV7-2	NA	TRBJ1-2	TRBD1	TGTGCCAGCAGCCGAGACAGGGAGGTTGGCTACACCTTC	CASSRDREVGYTF
TRBV25-1	NA	TRBJ1-1	NA	TGTGCCAGCGCCGACCCCTACACTGAAGCTTTCTTT	CASADPYTEAFF
TRBV28	NA	TRBJ1-2	TRBD1	TGTGCCAGCAGTTTGTCCCGGGACAGGGATGGCTACACCTTC	CASSLSRDRDGYTF
TRBV5-4	once	TRBJ2-7	TRBD2	TGTGCCAGCAGCGCATGGACTAGCGGGGGTTACGAGCAGTACTTC	CASSAWTSGGYEQYF
TRBV3-1/TRBV3-2	NA	TRBJ2-7	NA	TGTGCCAGCAGCCAGCAGGGCCGACAGTACTTC	CASSQQGRQYF
TRBV19	NA	TRBJ2-3	TRBD2	TGTGCCAGTAGTCGTCGTAGTCGGGGGGGCCGGAGCACAGATACGCAGTATTTT	CASSRRSRGGRSTDTQYF
TRBV28	NA	TRBJ2-3	TRBD1	TGTGCCAGCAGTTTCTCCGGGACAGCAACAGATACGCAGTATTTT	CASSFSGTATDTQYF
TRBV5-1	NA	TRBJ1-1	NA	TGCGCCAGCAGCTTACTCATGAACACTGAAGCTTTCTTT	CASSLLMNTEAFF
TRBV3-1/TRBV3-2	NA	TRBJ2-7	NA	TGTGCCAGCAGCCAAGATCTTAACAGGGAGGGAAACGAGCAGTACTTC	CASSQDLNREGNEQYF
TRBV7-9	NA	TRBJ2-3	NA	TGTGCCAGCAGCAGCCATGCCGGGACTGTCACAGATACGCAGTATTTT	CASSSHAGTVTDTQYF
TRBV27	NA	TRBJ1-2	TRBD1	TGTGCCAGCAGTACCCTCCGGACAGGGTATGGAGACTATGGCTACACCTTC	CASSTLRTGYGDYGYTF
TRBV7-2	NA	TRBJ2-7	NA	TGTGCCAGCAGCCTCGGGGTGGCCTACGAGCAGTACTTC	CASSLGVAYEQYF
TRBV5-1	NA	TRBJ1-3	NA	TGCGCCAGCAGCCCGGGGGGGGGCGCTGGAAACACCATATATTTT	CASSPGGGAGNTIYF
TRBV11-2	NA	TRBJ2-1	TRBD1	TGTGCCAGCAGCCCCGGGACAGGGGAGATCAATGAGCAGTTCTTC	CASSPGTGEINEQFF
TRBV9	NA	TRBJ2-7	NA	TGTGCCAGCAGCGTAGGCAGCGTGGCCTACGAGCAGTACTTC	CASSVGSVAYEQYF
TRBV7-9	few	TRBJ2-3	NA	TGTGCCAGCGTGGCAGATACGCAGTATTTT	CASVADTQYF
TRBV19	NA	TRBJ2-4	NA	TGTGCCAGTAGTATAGATGCCGGTAAAAACATTCAGTACTTC	CASSIDAGKNIQYF